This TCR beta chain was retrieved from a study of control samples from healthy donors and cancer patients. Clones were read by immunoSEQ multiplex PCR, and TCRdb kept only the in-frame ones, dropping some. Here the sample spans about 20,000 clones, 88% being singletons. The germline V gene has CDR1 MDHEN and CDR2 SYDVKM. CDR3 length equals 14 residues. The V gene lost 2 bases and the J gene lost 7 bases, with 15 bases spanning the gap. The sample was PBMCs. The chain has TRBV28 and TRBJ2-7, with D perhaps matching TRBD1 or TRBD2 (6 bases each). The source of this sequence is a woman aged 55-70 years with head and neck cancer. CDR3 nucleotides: TGTGCCAGCAGTTTAATAGGGGGGTACAGAGAGCAGTACTTC. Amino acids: CASSLIGGYREQYF.